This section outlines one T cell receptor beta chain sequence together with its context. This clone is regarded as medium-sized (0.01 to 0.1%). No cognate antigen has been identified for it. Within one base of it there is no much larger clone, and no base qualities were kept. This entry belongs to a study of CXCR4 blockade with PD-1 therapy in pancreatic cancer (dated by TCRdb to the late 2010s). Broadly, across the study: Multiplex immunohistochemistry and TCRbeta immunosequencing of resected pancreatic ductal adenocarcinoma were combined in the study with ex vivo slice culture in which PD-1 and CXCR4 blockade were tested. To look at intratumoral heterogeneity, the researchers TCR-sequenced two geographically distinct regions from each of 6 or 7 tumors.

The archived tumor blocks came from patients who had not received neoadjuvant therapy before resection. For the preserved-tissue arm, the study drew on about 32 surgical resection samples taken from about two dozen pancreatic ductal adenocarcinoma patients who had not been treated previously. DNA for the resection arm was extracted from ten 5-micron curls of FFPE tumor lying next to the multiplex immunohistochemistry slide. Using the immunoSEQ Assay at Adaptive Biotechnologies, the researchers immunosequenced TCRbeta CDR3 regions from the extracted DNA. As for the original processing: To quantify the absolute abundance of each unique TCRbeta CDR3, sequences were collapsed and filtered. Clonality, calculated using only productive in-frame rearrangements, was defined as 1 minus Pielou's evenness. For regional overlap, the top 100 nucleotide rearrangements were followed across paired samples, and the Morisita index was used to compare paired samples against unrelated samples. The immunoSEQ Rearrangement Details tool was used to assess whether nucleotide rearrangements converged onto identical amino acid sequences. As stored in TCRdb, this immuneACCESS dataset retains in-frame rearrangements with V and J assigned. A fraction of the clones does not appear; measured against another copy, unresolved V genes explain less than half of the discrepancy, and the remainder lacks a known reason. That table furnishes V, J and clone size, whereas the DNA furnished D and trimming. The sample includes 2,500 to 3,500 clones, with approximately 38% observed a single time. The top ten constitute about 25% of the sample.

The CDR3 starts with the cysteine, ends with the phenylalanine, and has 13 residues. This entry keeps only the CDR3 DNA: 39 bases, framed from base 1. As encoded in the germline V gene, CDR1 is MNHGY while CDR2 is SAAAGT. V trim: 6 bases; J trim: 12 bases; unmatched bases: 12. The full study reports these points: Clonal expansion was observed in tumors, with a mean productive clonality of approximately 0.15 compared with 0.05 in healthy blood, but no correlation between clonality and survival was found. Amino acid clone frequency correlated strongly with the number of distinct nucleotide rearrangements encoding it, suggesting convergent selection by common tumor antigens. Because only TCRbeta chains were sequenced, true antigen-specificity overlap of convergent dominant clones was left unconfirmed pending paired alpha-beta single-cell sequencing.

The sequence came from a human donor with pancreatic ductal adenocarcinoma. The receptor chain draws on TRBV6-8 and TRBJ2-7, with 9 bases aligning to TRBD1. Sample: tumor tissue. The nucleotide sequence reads TGTGCCAGCAGCCCGCTCGGGACAGGGAGACCGTACTTC. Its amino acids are CASSPLGTGRPYF.